What follows are 19 T cell receptor beta chains derived from one specimen sequenced in a study of cytomegalovirus exposure and HLA in healthy donors. The PCR made use of 60 Vbeta and 13 Jbeta primers. Repertoires were generated with immunoSEQ multiplex PCR, while TCRdb's copy carries only in-frame clones and drops some. The sample includes 150,000 to 200,000 clones, 76% seen only once; the top ten take around 0.71%. Material: PBMCs. Receptor source: a female donor in good health and CMV-seronegative.

The chain is built from TRBV6-5 and TRBJ1-1, with 7 bases lining up with TRBD1. The J segment lost 4 bases and the V segment lost 5 bases, leaving 4 bases of the junction unmatched. Germline V gene lookup returns CDR1 MNHEY and CDR2 SVGAGI. CDR3 size: 13 residues. The DNA for the CDR3 is TGTGCCAGCAGTCACAGGGGCGTCACTGAAGCTTTCTTT. This gives the protein CASSHRGVTEAFF.

The chain has TRBV6-1 and TRBJ1-2; 9 nucleotides agree with TRBD1. This CDR3 comprises 14 residues. The junction had 7 bases not matched to a gene; V was cut back by 6 bases and J by 5 bases. Germline values: CDR1 MNHNS, CDR2 SASEGT. Here the CDR3 reads CASSRDRENYGYTF. The CDR3 region has the DNA TGTGCCAGCAGCCGGGACAGGGAAAATTATGGCTACACCTTC.

The rearrangement uses TRBV27 and TRBJ2-3; 7 bases line up with TRBD2. The CDR3 extends over 18 amino acids. Germline V gene sequence: CDR1 MNHEY, CDR2 SMNVEV (reference sequence). V dropped 4 bases and J dropped 0; count of bases not matched to a gene: 13. CDR3 amino acids: CASSYRRTSLLSTDTQYF. The CDR3 nucleotides are TGTGCCAGCAGTTATCGGAGGACTAGTCTTTTGAGCACAGATACGCAGTATTTT.

This sequence joins TRBV4-2 and TRBJ1-4, with 9 bases identical to TRBD1. Germline lookup yields CDR1 LGHNA and CDR2 YNFKEQ. J gave up 8 bases and V 0 bases, and 10 bases lay outside the gene matches. This CDR3 spans 17 amino acids. CDR3 residues: CASSQDLPGQGGEKLFF. The CDR3 bases are TGTGCCAGCAGCCAAGACCTTCCGGGACAGGGTGGCGAAAAACTGTTTTTT.

The genes are TRBV7-3 and TRBJ2-3; 8 positions match TRBD2. This CDR3 is 16 amino acids long. Unmatched junction bases numbered 6, after V lost 2 bases and J lost 2 bases. Germline CDR1 SGHTA, CDR2 FQGTGA. CDR3 sequence reads: CASSLGSGGYTDTQYF. The CDR3 DNA reads as TGTGCCAGCAGCTTAGGGAGCGGGGGATACACAGATACGCAGTATTTT.

The genes are TRBV7-2 and TRBJ2-1, with 7 positions matching TRBD2. The CDR3 spans 15 residues. CDR1 and CDR2 (germline): SGHTA, FQGNSA. V shed 6 bases and J 9 bases; nucleotides not matched to a gene: 14. CDR3: CASSTSMGGGLEQFF. The DNA of the CDR3 is TGTGCCAGCAGTACCTCAATGGGCGGGGGACTTGAGCAGTTCTTC.

The CDR3, as DNA: TGTGCCAGCAGCCTCAGGGACAGACCTATGGGTACACCCCAGCATTTT. Translated: CASSLRDRPMGTPQHF. J is TRBJ1-5 and V is TRBV7-2; 7 bases match TRBD1. The CDR3 totals 16 residues. V lost 5 bases to trimming and J lost 10 bases; unmatched junction nucleotides: 17. Germline V gene lookup returns CDR1 SGHTA and CDR2 FQGNSA.

This clone was detected only a few times. The chain has TRBV6-5 and TRBJ2-3; TRBD2 matches at 9 bases. The germline CDR1 and CDR2 sequences are MNHEY and SVGAGI. This CDR3 has 15 residues. J lost 5 bases, V lost 7 bases, and 10 bases had no gene match. The CDR3 bases are TGTGCCAGCATCCAACGTAGCGGGAGAGGAGATACGCAGTATTTT. This sequence encodes CASIQRSGRGDTQYF.

The DNA for the CDR3 is TGTGCCAGCAGCACTGGACTAGCGGGAGATACCTACGAGCAGTACTTC. It codes for CASSTGLAGDTYEQYF. The chain has TRBV7-2 and TRBJ2-5, with 13 bases aligning to TRBD2. The J call is doubtful: the DNA matches TRBJ2-7 better. CDR1 SGHTA and CDR2 FQGNSA come from the germline V gene. The CDR3 spans 16 residues.

This clone appeared a single time. The DNA for the CDR3 is TGTGCCAGCAGCCTTGCCGGGACAGACCTTCTGTTTTTT. This translates into CASSLAGTDLLFF. This chain uses TRBV14 with TRBJ1-4, with TRBD1 identical over 7 bases. Germline CDR1 and CDR2: SGHDN and FVKESK. Germline trimming cut 4 bases from V and 14 bases from J; bases unmatched to any gene: 10. The CDR3 contains 13 residues. Supplemented by reference TRBV14 and TRBJ1-4, the full variable domain reads EAGVTQFPSHSVIEKGQTVTLRCDPISGHDNLYWYRRVMGKEIKFLLHFVKESKQDESGMPNNRFLAERTGGTYSTLKVQPAELEDSGVYFCASSLAGTDLLFFGSGTQLSVL.

J is TRBJ1-2 and V is TRBV4-1; no reliable D call. Deletions cut 4 bases from V and 1 base from J, with 10 bases between. The CDR3 extends over 14 amino acids. From germline, CDR1 is MGHRA and CDR2 YSYEKL. The CDR3 region has the DNA TGCGCCAGCAGCCGAACGAGTGGTAACTATGGCTACACCTTC. Protein sequence: CASSRTSGNYGYTF.

The rearrangement joins TRBV19 to TRBJ1-4; D gene uncertain. The CDR3 totals 14 residues. The germline V gene has CDR1 LNHDA and CDR2 SQIVND (reference sequence). Trimming took 3 bases from V and 4 from J, leaving 9 bases between them. Written as DNA, the CDR3 is TGTGCCAGTAGTATCCCAGGCCTTAATGAAAAACTGTTTTTT. Amino acid sequence: CASSIPGLNEKLFF.

The rearrangement joins TRBV30 to TRBJ1-5; 8 bases are shared with TRBD1. Per the germline V gene, CDR1 is GTSNPN and CDR2 is SVGIG (reference sequence). The ends lost 1 base at V and 4 bases at J; junction bases unmatched: 3. CDR3 length equals 14 residues. CDR3 nucleotide sequence: TGTGCCTGGAGTGGGGGACAGGCTAATCAGCCCCAGCATTTT. Translated, it gives CAWSGGQANQPQHF.

The chain combines TRBV27 with TRBJ2-7; possibly TRBD1 for D (6 bases). CDR3 length: 17 residues. V lost 0 bases and J 2 bases, leaving 17 bases between the germline ends. The V gene's germline CDR1 is MNHEY and CDR2 SMNVEV (reference sequence). The CDR3 here is CASSLSRVAGVPYEQYF. The CDR3 nucleotides are TGTGCCAGCAGTTTATCTCGGGTGGCAGGGGTCCCCTACGAGCAGTACTTC.

This sequence joins TRBV9 and TRBJ2-1; 11 nucleotides align to TRBD2. This CDR3 spans 16 amino acids. Germline trimming cut 0 bases from V and 7 bases from J; bases unmatched to any gene: 6. Looked up from germline, CDR1 is SGDLS and CDR2 is YYNGEE. The CDR3 loop reads CASSVGDSGRGNEQFF. CDR3 nucleotide sequence: TGTGCCAGCAGCGTAGGTGATAGCGGGAGGGGAAATGAGCAGTTCTTC.

CDR3 nucleotides: TGTGCCAGCAGCCCGGACATCCACTACGGGGGCTACACCTTC. Translation: CASSPDIHYGGYTF. J is TRBJ1-2 and V is TRBV14; the D gene is possibly TRBD1 (5 bases). Trimming stripped 4 bases from V and 8 bases from J, with 17 bases between. Germline V gene sequence: CDR1 SGHDN, CDR2 FVKESK. The CDR3 sequence is 14 residues long.

The J gene is TRBJ1-5, the V gene TRBV18, with a possible D match to TRBD1 (6 bases). V was cut by 2 bases and J by 6 bases, with 17 bases left in between. Germline V CDR1 and CDR2: KGHSH, LQKENI. The CDR3 contains 16 residues. The CDR3 sequence: CASSPWWDTVPQPQHF. The CDR3 DNA is TGTGCCAGCTCACCATGGTGGGACACAGTCCCTCAGCCCCAGCATTTT.

V and J are TRBV5-6 and TRBJ2-7; D perhaps matches TRBD2 (5 bases). Trimming left V 0 bases short and J 4 bases short, with 17 bases between. CDR3 length: 16 amino acids. The germline CDR1 and CDR2 sequences are SGHDT and YYEEEE. The CDR3 DNA reads as TGTGCCAGCAGCTTGGGGGCAGGAGGCCGGTCATACGAGCAGTACTTC. It is translated as CASSLGAGGRSYEQYF. The entire variable domain, with the rest obtained from reference TRBV5-6 and TRBJ2-7, is as follows: DAGVTQSPTHLIKTRGQQVTLRCSPKSGHDTVSWYQQALGQGPQFIFQYYEEEERQRGNFPDRFSGHQFPNYSSELNVNALLLGDSALYLCASSLGAGGRSYEQYFGPGTRLTVT.

The chain joins TRBV25-1 to TRBJ1-5; 8 nucleotides line up with TRBD1. The CDR3 is 14 residues long. The J segment lost 4 bases and the V segment lost 5 bases, leaving 4 bases of the junction unmatched. Germline CDR1 reads MGHDK; CDR2 reads SYGVNS. CDR3 nucleotide sequence: TGTGCCAGCAGTCAGACAGGGGCAAATCAGCCCCAGCATTTT. The encoded protein is CASSQTGANQPQHF.